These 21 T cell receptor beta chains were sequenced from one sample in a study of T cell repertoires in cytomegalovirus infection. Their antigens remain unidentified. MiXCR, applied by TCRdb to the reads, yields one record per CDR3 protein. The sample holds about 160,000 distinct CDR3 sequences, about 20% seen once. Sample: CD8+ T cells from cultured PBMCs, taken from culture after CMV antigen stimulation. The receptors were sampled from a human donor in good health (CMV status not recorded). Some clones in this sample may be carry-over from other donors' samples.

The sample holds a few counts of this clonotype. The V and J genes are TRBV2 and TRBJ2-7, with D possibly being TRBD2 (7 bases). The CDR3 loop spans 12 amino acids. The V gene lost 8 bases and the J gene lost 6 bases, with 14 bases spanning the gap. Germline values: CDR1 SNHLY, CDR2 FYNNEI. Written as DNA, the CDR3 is TGTGCCAGCCGGGGGGCCTCATCCGAGCAGTACTTC. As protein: CASRGASSEQYF.

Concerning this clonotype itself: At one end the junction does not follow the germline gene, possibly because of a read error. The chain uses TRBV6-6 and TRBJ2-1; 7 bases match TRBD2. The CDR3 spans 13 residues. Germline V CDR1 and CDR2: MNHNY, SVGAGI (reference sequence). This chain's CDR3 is CVSSPVGGDEQFF. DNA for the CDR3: TGTGTCAGCAGTCCCGTGGGGGGGGATGAGCAGTTCTTC.

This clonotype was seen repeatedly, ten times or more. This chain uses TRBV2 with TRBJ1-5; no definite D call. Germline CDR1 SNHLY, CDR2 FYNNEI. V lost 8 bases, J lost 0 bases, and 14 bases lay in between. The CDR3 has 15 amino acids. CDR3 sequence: CASSTGDYSNQPQHF. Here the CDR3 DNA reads TGTGCCAGCTCGACGGGCGACTATAGCAATCAGCCCCAGCATTTT.

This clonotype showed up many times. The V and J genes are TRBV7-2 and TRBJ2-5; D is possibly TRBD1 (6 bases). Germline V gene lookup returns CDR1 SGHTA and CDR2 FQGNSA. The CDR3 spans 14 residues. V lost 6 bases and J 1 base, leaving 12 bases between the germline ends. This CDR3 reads CASRPTGIQETQYF. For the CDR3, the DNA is TGTGCCAGCAGGCCAACAGGGATCCAAGAGACCCAGTACTTC.

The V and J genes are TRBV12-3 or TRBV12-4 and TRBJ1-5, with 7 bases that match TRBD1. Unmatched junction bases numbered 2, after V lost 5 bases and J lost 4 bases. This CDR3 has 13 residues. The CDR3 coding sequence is TGTGCCAGCAGTAGGACAGGTAATCAGCCCCAGCATTTT. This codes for CASSRTGNQPQHF.

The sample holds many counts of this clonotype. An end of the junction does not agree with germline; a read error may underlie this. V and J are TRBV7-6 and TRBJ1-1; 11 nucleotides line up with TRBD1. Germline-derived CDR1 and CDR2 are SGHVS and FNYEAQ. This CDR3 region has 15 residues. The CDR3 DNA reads TGTGCCAGCAGTTTAGGACAGGGGGCGAACACTGAAGCTTTCTTT. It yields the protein CASSLGQGANTEAFF.

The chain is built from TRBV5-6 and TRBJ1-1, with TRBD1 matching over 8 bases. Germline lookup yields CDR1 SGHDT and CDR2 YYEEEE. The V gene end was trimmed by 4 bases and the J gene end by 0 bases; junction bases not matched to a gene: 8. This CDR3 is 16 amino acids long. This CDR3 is CASSPQGGLMNTEAFF. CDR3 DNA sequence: TGTGCCAGCAGCCCACAGGGGGGCCTCATGAACACTGAAGCTTTCTTT.

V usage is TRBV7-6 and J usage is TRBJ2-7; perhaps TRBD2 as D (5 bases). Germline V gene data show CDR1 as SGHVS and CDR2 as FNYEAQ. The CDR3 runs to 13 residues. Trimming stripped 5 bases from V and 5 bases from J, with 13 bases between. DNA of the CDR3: TGTGCCAGCAGCGCCGGGGTTAGGGACGAGCAGTACTTC. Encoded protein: CASSAGVRDEQYF.

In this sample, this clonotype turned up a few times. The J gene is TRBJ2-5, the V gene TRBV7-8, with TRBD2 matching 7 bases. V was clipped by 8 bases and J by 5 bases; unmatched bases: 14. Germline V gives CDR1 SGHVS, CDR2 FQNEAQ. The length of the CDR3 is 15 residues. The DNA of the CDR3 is TGTGCCAGCGAAACGTACGGGGGGTCTGCGGAGACCCAGTACTTC. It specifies CASETYGGSAETQYF.

CDR3 region: CASSSSGDAEAFF. The CDR3 DNA is TGTGCCAGCAGCTCCTCAGGGGACGCTGAAGCTTTCTTT. The chain uses TRBV7-3 and TRBJ1-1, with D perhaps TRBD1 (6 bases). Germline CDR1 is SGHTA and CDR2 is FQGTGA. Trimming removed 4 bases from V and 6 bases from J, with 12 bases in between. The CDR3 is 13 amino acids.

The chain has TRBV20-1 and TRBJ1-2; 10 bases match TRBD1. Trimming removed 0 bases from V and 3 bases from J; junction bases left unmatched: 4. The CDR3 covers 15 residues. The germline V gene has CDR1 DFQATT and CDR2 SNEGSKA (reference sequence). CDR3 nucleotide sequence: TGCAGTGCTAGAGAATCGGACAGGGGGTACTATGGCTACACCTTC. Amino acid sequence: CSARESDRGYYGYTF.

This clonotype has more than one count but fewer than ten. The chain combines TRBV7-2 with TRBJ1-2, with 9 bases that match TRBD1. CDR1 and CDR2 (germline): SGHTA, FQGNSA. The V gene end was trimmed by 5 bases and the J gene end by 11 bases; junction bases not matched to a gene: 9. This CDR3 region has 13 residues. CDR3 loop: CASSPGTGSRYTF. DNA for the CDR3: TGTGCCAGCAGCCCTGGGACAGGGAGTAGATACACCTTC.

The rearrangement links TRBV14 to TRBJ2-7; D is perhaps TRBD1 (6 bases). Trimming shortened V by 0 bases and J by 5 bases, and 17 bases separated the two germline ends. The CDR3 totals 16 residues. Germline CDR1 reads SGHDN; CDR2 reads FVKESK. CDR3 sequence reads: CASSQDGWQGIHEQYF. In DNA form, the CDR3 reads TGTGCCAGCAGCCAAGATGGTTGGCAGGGGATCCACGAGCAGTACTTC.

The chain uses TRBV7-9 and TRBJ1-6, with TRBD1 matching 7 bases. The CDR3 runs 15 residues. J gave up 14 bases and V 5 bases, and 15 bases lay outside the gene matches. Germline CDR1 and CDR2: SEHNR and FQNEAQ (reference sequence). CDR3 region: CASSSRDSDFESLHF. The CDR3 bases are TGTGCCAGCAGCAGCCGGGACAGTGATTTTGAGTCCCTCCACTTT.

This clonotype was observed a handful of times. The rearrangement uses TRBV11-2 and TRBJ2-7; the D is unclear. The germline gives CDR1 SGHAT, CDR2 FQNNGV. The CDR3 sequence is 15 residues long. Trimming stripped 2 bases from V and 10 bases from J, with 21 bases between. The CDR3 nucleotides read TGTGCCAGCAGCTTATATGACGTGCCCGCTTTCCCCCAGTACTTC. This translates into CASSLYDVPAFPQYF.

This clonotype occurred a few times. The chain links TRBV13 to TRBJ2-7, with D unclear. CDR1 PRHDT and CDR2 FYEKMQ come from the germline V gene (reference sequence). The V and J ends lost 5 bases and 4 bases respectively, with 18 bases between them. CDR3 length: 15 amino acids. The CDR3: CASSGRHRGAYEQYF. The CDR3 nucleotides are TGTGCCAGCAGCGGACGGCACAGAGGAGCTTACGAGCAGTACTTC.

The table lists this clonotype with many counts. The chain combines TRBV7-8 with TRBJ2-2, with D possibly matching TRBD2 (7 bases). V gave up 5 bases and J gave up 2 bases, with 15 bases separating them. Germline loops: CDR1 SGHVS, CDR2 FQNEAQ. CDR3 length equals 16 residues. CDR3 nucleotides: TGTGCCAGCAGCCCAGAGGGGGGGCGAAACACCGGGGAGCTGTTTTTT. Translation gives CASSPEGGRNTGELFF.

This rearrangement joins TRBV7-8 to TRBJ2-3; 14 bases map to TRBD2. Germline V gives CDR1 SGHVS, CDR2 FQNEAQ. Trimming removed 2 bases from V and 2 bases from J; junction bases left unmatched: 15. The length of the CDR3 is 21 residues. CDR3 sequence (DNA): TGTGCCAGCAGCTTATACCCAGATGCGACTAGCGGGGGGGAAATCACAGATACGCAGTATTTT. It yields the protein CASSLYPDATSGGEITDTQYF.

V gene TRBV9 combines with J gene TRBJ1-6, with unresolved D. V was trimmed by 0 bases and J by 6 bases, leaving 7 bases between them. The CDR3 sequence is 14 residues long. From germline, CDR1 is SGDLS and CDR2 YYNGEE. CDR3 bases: TGTGCCAGCAGCGTAGCGGATGTTAATTCACCCCTCCACTTT. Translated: CASSVADVNSPLHF.

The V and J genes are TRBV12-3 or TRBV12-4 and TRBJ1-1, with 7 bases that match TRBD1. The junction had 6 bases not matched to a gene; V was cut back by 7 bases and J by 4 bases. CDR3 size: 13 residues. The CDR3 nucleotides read TGTGCCAGCAACAACCCAGGGGGCACTGAAGCTTTCTTT. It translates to CASNNPGGTEAFF.

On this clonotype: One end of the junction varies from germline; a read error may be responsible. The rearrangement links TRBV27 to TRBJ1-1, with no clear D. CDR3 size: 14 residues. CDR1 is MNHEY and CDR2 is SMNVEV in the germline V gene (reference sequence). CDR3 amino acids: CARSPQILIVEAFF. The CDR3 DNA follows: TGTGCCCGCAGTCCTCAGATCCTGATTGTTGAAGCTTTCTTT.